This T cell receptor (beta chain) was recorded in a study of human T cells and chemical hapten exposure. Overall study results and limits: TCRs at a frequency above 1 in 1000 stayed unchanged with DPC sensitization.

This CDR3 has 14 amino acids. V dropped 11 bases and J dropped 0 bases, with 15 bases sitting between them. Germline V gives CDR1 SGHTA, CDR2 FQGNSA. Concerning this clonotype: Its antigen is not known.

Individual cDNA molecules (in the library) carried attached unique molecular identifiers. TCRdb itself ran the 5' RACE reads through MiXCR, one entry per CDR3 protein. The table includes 65,000 to 95,000 distinct CDR3 sequences, less than 9.5% detected once. Before extraction, the whole blood was not fractionated, and total RNA was taken from it. The chain links TRBV7-2 to TRBJ2-3, with D possibly matching TRBD2 (6 bases). The sequence came from a male donor in good health. CDR3 protein: CASRSGTSTDTQYF. The CDR3 coding sequence is TGTGCCTCTCGTAGCGGTACTAGCACAGATACGCAGTATTTT. The full variable domain, with the rest looked up from reference TRBV7-2 and TRBJ2-3, is GAGVSQSPSNKVTEKGKDVELRCDPISGHTALYWYRQSLGQGLEFLIYFQGNSAPDKSGLPSDRFSAERTGGSVSTLTIQRTQQEDSAVYLCASRSGTSTDTQYFGPGTRLTVL.